A selection of T cell receptor beta chains follows, all from one sample in a study of shared T cell receptors in the human thymus. Sequenced by immunoSEQ multiplex PCR; TCRdb stores in-frame clones only, minus some. The sample comprises hundreds of thousands of clones, 88% of which are singletons, and approximately 0.01% rests with the top ten. These sequences were also reported in another study, on human thymus T cells.

Sequencing was done on a sample of thymocytes. The origin of the receptors is a boy in the first two years of life with a congenital heart defect. Both conserved end residues are part of each CDR3. The D gene is left open where the match is weak. Only some rows state a clone size, as once, few, many or a class for expanded clones.

j_call clone_size v_call d_call cdr3_aa cdr3_nt
TRBJ2-7 NA TRBV14 TRBD2 CASTPGTSGPYEQYF TGTGCCAGCACCCCCGGGACTAGCGGTCCCTACGAGCAGTACTTC
TRBJ2-3 NA TRBV11-2 TRBD2 CASTRCRTSGRERTDTQYF TGTGCCAGCACCCGGTGCCGGACTAGCGGGAGGGAACGCACAGATACGCAGTATTTT
TRBJ2-3 NA TRBV28 TRBD2 CATAGATDTQYF TGTGCAACAGCGGGAGCCACAGATACGCAGTATTTT
TRBJ2-7 NA TRBV27 TRBD2 CASSRRWGLRGYEQYF TGTGCCAGCAGTCGACGATGGGGACTAAGGGGCTACGAGCAGTACTTC
TRBJ2-2 once TRBV27 NA CASTENSGELFF TGTGCCAGCACCGAGAATTCCGGGGAGCTGTTTTTT
TRBJ1-5 NA TRBV30 NA CAWSVSGGDQPQHF TGTGCCTGGAGTGTTTCCGGGGGGGATCAGCCCCAGCATTTT
TRBJ2-1 NA TRBV6-5 NA CATSGRGYNEQFF TGTGCCACTTCGGGGCGGGGCTACAATGAGCAGTTCTTC
TRBJ2-7 NA TRBV4-3 NA CASSQDRAEEGDFYSYEQYF TGCGCCAGCAGCCAAGATCGGGCAGAAGAAGGGGACTTCTACTCCTACGAGCAGTACTTC
TRBJ2-5 NA TRBV10-2 NA CASRGLCKTQYF TGCGCCAGCAGGGGACTTTGTAAGACCCAGTACTTC
TRBJ2-7 NA TRBV7-8 NA CASSRRERPDSYEQYF TGTGCCAGCAGTCGACGGGAGCGGCCAGACTCCTACGAGCAGTACTTC
TRBJ2-3 NA TRBV11-2 NA CATQGPGLPPNTQYF TGTGCCACCCAGGGACCGGGACTTCCGCCGAATACGCAGTATTTT
TRBJ1-5 NA TRBV28 NA CASISGGLAVYSNQPQHF TGTGCCAGCATCTCGGGGGGCCTCGCGGTGTATAGCAATCAGCCCCAGCATTTT
TRBJ1-5 NA TRBV6-6 NA CASSPLGGTSNQPQHF TGTGCCAGCAGTCCGTTGGGAGGAACCAGCAATCAGCCCCAGCATTTT
TRBJ2-7 NA TRBV9 NA CASSSRGVGEQYF TGTGCCAGCAGCTCTCGCGGGGTAGGCGAGCAGTACTTC
TRBJ2-1 NA TRBV7-3 TRBD1 CASSLTPRGTGVYNEQFF TGTGCCAGCAGCTTAACCCCCCGGGGGACAGGGGTCTACAATGAGCAGTTCTTC
TRBJ2-5 NA TRBV7-7 TRBD1 CASSLELGSGQGIETQYF TGTGCTAGCAGCTTAGAGTTGGGGTCCGGACAGGGGATAGAGACCCAGTACTTC
TRBJ1-3 few TRBV5-6 NA CASSLTGRQSGNTIYF TGTGCCAGCAGCTTAACAGGGCGCCAATCTGGAAACACCATATATTTT
TRBJ1-4 NA TRBV7-9 NA CASSLVSEKLFF TGTGCCAGCAGCTTAGTATCTGAAAAACTGTTTTTT
TRBJ2-1 NA TRBV25-1 NA CASLVGRNTYNEQFF TGTGCCAGTCTTGTGGGCCGTAACACCTACAATGAGCAGTTCTTC
TRBJ1-2 NA TRBV30 TRBD1 CAWSVLTGKRGYTF TGTGCCTGGAGTGTCCTGACAGGGAAACGGGGGTACACCTTC
TRBJ2-2 NA TRBV29-1 TRBD1 CSVPWGPTGGTGELFF TGCAGCGTCCCTTGGGGCCCGACAGGGGGCACCGGGGAGCTGTTTTTT
TRBJ2-1 NA TRBV7-3 NA CASSVLDIHNEQFF TGTGCCAGCAGCGTCTTGGACATCCACAATGAGCAGTTCTTC
TRBJ2-5 NA TRBV18 TRBD1 CASSPRGQQETQYF TGTGCCAGCTCCCCACGGGGACAGCAAGAGACCCAGTACTTC
TRBJ2-3 NA TRBV15 NA CATSRDSQGPTDTQYF TGTGCCACCAGCAGAGATTCCCAGGGCCCCACAGATACGCAGTATTTT
TRBJ2-2 once TRBV7-2 NA CASSLAQRQNTGELFF TGTGCCAGCAGCTTAGCGCAGCGGCAGAACACCGGGGAGCTGTTTTTT
TRBJ2-5 NA TRBV25-1 TRBD2 CASMGTSGNQETQYF TGTGCCAGCATGGGGACTAGCGGGAACCAAGAGACCCAGTACTTC
TRBJ1-5 NA TRBV19 NA CASSTHNQPQHF TGTGCCAGTAGTACCCACAATCAGCCCCAGCATTTT
TRBJ2-7 NA TRBV27 TRBD1 CASSLGQGGPYEQYF TGTGCCAGCAGTCTCGGACAGGGGGGGCCCTACGAGCAGTACTTC
TRBJ2-1 once TRBV5-6 TRBD2 CASSSGTSGRRSYNEQFF TGTGCCAGCAGCTCGGGGACTAGCGGGAGACGCTCCTACAATGAGCAGTTCTTC
TRBJ2-5 NA TRBV7-2 TRBD1 CASSLSGDRGLGETQYF TGTGCCAGCAGCTTAAGTGGAGACAGGGGGCTCGGGGAGACCCAGTACTTC
TRBJ1-2 NA TRBV27 TRBD1 CASSPRDRDPSNYGYTF TGTGCCAGCAGTCCAAGGGACAGGGACCCTTCTAACTATGGCTACACCTTC
TRBJ2-7 NA TRBV5-1 TRBD1 CASSARQGLGYEQYF TGCGCCAGCAGCGCGCGACAGGGCCTGGGTTACGAGCAGTACTTC